These 5 T cell receptor beta chains were sequenced from one sample in a study of identical twins. TCRdb recomputed calls from the 5' RACE reads with MiXCR, one row per CDR3 protein. The table shows just under 650,000 distinct CDR3 sequences, with about 7% occurring only once. Separately, the same data were catalogued under a study of yellow fever vaccine responses in identical twins.

Sequenced sample: PBMCs. The receptors derive from a woman aged 18-30 years in good health.

This clonotype was seen many times. The J gene is TRBJ2-1, the V gene TRBV5-1; the D gene is possibly TRBD2 (6 bases). V lost 0 bases to trimming and J lost 0 bases, with 13 bases between them. Germline V lookup: CDR1 SGHRS, CDR2 YFSETQ. The CDR3 is made up of 17 amino acids. CDR3 bases: TGCGCCAGCAGCTTGGAAGAGGGACTGCTCTCCTACAATGAGCAGTTCTTC. Its protein product is CASSLEEGLLSYNEQFF.

This clonotype was recorded many times. The chain carries TRBV15 and TRBJ1-1; 11 nucleotides line up with TRBD1. Germline V lookup: CDR1 LNHNV, CDR2 YYDKDF (reference sequence). After removal of 0 bases from V and 11 bases from J, the junction contained 8 bases not matched to a gene. The CDR3 has 15 residues. CDR3 loop: CATSRDYGQGASAFF. The CDR3, as DNA: TGTGCCACCAGCAGAGATTACGGACAGGGGGCGAGTGCTTTCTTT.

As concerns this clonotype: One base away lies a much larger clone, so this may be a sequencing read error. The chain joins TRBV24-1 to TRBJ2-3; 8 bases match TRBD2. This CDR3 is built from 16 residues. Germline CDR1 is KGHDR and CDR2 is SFDVKD. The junction had 14 bases not matched to a gene; V was cut back by 9 bases and J by 4 bases. CDR3 sequence (DNA): TGTGCCACCGAATCGGGTGGCGGGAGGCTCGCAGATACGCAGTATTTT. This codes for CATESGGGRLADTQYF.

This clonotype was seen more than once but under ten times. The J gene is TRBJ2-7, the V gene TRBV10-3, with 11 positions matching TRBD2. CDR1 ENHRY and CDR2 SYGVKD come from the germline V gene. The CDR3 sequence is 16 residues long. V gave up 4 bases and J gave up 5 bases; unmatched junction bases: 10. The CDR3 reads CAISVALSGRAHEQYF. Here the CDR3 DNA reads TGTGCCATCAGTGTGGCCCTTAGCGGGAGGGCTCACGAGCAGTACTTC.

V and J are TRBV10-3 and TRBJ2-1; 9 bases are shared with TRBD1. The germline gives CDR1 ENHRY, CDR2 SYGVKD. The ends lost 6 bases at V and 8 bases at J; junction bases unmatched: 5. CDR3 length: 13 residues. The CDR3 DNA is TGTGCCATCAGGGGGACAGGGAGCGATGAGCAGTTCTTC. It translates to CAIRGTGSDEQFF.